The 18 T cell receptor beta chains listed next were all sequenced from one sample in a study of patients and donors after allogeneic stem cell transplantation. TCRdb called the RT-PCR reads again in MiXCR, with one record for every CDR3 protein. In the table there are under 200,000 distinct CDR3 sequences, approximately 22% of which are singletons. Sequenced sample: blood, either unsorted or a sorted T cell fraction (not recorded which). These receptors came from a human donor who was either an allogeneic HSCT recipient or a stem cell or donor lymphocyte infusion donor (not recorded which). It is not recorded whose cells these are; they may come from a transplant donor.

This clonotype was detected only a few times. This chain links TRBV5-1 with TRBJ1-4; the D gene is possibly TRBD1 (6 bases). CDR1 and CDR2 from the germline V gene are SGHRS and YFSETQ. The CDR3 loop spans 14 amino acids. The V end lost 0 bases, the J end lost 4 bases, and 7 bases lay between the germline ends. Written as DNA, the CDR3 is TGCGCCAGCAGCTTGGGACAGGTTAATGAAAAACTGTTTTTT. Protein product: CASSLGQVNEKLFF. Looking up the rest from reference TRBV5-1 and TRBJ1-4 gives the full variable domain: KAGVTQTPRYLIKTRGQQVTLSCSPISGHRSVSWYQQTPGQGLQFLFEYFSETQRNKGNFPGRFSGRQFSNSRSEMNVSTLELGDSALYLCASSLGQVNEKLFFGSGTQLSVL.

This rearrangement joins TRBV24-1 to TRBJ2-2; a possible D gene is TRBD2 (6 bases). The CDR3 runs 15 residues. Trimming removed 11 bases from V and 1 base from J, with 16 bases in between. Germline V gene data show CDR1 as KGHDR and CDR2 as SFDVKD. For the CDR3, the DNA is TGTGCCATCAGAGCTTCCGGGGGGAACACCGGGGAGCTGTTTTTT. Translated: CAIRASGGNTGELFF.

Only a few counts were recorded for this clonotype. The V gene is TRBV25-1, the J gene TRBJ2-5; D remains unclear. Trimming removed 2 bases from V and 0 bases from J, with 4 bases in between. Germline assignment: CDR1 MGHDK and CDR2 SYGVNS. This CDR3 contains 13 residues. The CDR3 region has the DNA TGTGCCAGCAGTGAAGGTTACCAAGAGACCCAGTACTTC. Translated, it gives CASSEGYQETQYF.

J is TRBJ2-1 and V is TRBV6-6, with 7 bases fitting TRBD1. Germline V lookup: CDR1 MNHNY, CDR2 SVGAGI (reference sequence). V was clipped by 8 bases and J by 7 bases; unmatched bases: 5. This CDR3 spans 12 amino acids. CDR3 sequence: CASGKQGNEQFF. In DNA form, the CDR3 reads TGTGCCAGCGGAAAACAGGGGAATGAGCAGTTCTTC.

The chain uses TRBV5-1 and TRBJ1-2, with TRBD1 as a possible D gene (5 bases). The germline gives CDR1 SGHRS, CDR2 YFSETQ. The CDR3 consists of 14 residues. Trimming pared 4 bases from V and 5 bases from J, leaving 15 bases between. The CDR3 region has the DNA TGCGCCAGCAGCCCGCGATGGGGGATTTATGGCTACACCTTC. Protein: CASSPRWGIYGYTF.

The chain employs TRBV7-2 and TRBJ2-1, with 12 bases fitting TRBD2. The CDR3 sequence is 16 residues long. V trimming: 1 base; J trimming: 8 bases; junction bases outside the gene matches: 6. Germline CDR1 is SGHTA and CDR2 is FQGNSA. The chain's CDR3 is CASSLETSGSLYEQFF. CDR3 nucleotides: TGTGCCAGCAGCTTAGAGACTAGCGGGAGCTTATATGAGCAGTTCTTC.

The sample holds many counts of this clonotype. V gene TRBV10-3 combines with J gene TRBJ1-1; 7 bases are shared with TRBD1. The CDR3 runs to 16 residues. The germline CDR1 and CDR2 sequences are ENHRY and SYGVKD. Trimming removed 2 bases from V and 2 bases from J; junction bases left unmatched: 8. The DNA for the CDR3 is TGTGCCATCAGTGAGCAAACCGGGACAGTCAACACTGAAGCTTTCTTT. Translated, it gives CAISEQTGTVNTEAFF.

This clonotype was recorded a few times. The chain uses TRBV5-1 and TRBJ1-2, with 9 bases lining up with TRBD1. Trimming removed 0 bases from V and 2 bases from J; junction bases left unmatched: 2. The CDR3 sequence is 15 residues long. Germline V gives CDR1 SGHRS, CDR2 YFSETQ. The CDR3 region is CASSLGQGVNYGYTF. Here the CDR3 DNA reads TGCGCCAGCAGCTTGGGACAGGGGGTAAACTATGGCTACACCTTC.

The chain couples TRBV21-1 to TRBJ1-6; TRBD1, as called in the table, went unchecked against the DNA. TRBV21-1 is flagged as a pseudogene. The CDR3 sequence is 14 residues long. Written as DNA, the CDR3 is TGTGCCAGCAGCAAAGCGCTGGACAGTTCACCCCTCCACTTT. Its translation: CASSKALDSSPLHF.

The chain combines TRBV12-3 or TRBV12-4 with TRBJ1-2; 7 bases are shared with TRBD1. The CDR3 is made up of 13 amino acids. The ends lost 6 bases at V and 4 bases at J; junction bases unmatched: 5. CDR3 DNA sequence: TGTGCCAGCAGCAAACAGGGGATCTATGGCTACACCTTC. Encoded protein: CASSKQGIYGYTF.

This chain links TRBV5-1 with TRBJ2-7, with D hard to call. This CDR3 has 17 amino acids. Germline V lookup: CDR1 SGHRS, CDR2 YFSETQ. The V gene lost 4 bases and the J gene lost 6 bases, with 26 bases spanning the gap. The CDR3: CASSITNSFGFPGEQYF. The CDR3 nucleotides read TGCGCCAGCAGCATAACGAATAGTTTCGGTTTCCCTGGCGAGCAGTACTTC.

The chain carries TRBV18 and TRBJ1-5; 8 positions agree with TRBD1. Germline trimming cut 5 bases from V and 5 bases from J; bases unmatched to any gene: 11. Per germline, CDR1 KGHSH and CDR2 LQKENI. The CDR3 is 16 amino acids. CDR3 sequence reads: CASSIFGTGVDQPQHF. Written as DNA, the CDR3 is TGTGCCAGCTCAATATTTGGGACAGGAGTGGATCAGCCCCAGCATTTT.

CDR3: CASSLARTTRATQYF. Written as DNA, the CDR3 is TGTGCCAGCAGCTTAGCACGGACTACTCGCGCTACGCAGTATTTT. This sequence joins TRBV7-2 and TRBJ2-3; D perhaps matches TRBD2 (6 bases). The CDR3 is 15 amino acids. Germline V lookup: CDR1 SGHTA, CDR2 FQGNSA. Deletions cut 0 bases from V and 8 bases from J, with 15 bases between. Looking up the rest from reference TRBV7-2 and TRBJ2-3 gives the full variable domain: GAGVSQSPSNKVTEKGKDVELRCDPISGHTALYWYRQSLGQGLEFLIYFQGNSAPDKSGLPSDRFSAERTGGSVSTLTIQRTQQEDSAVYLCASSLARTTRATQYFGPGTRLTVL.

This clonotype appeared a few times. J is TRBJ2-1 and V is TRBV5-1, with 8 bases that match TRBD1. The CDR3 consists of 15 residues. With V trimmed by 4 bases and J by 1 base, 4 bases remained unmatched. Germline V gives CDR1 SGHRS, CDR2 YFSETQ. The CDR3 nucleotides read TGCGCCAGCAGCAGACAGGGGTTGTCCTACAATGAGCAGTTCTTC. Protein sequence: CASSRQGLSYNEQFF. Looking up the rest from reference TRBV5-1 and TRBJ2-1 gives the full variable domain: KAGVTQTPRYLIKTRGQQVTLSCSPISGHRSVSWYQQTPGQGLQFLFEYFSETQRNKGNFPGRFSGRQFSNSRSEMNVSTLELGDSALYLCASSRQGLSYNEQFFGPGTRLTVL.

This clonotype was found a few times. This chain's CDR3 is CATSRDPGVAWETQYF. In DNA, the CDR3 is TGTGCCACCAGCAGAGATCCGGGAGTAGCCTGGGAGACCCAGTACTTC. The chain carries TRBV15 and TRBJ2-5, with TRBD2 as a possible D gene (6 bases). This CDR3 has 16 residues. Germline loops: CDR1 LNHNV, CDR2 YYDKDF (reference sequence). Between the trimmed V and J ends, which lost 0 bases and 5 bases, there was a span of 16 bases.

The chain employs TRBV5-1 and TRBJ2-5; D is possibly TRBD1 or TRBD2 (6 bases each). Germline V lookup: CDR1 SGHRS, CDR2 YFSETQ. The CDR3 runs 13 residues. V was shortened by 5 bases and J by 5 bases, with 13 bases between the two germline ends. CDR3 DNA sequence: TGCGCCAGCAGTAACGGGGGCCATGAGACCCAGTACTTC. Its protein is CASSNGGHETQYF.

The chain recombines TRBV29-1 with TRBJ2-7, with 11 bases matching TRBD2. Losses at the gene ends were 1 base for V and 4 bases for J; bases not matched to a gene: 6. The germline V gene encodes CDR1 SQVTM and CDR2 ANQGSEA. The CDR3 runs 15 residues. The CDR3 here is CSVEGTGTSGYEQYF. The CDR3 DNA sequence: TGCAGCGTTGAAGGAACCGGGACTAGCGGATACGAGCAGTACTTC.

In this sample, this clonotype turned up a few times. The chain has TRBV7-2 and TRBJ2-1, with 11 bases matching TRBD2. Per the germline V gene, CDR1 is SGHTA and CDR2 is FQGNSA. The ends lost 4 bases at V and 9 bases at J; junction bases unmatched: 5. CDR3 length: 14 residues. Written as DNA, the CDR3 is TGTGCCAGCAGCTCACTAGCGGGAGTTAGTGAGCAGTTCTTC. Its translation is CASSSLAGVSEQFF.